These T cell receptor beta chains were read from a single sample in a study of T cells after yellow fever vaccination. Each CDR3 protein gets one entry after TCRdb re-called the 5' RACE reads with MiXCR. The sample comprises just under 600,000 distinct CDR3 sequences, approximately 15% of which are singletons, and 11% to 15% rests with the top ten. Sequencing was performed on PBMCs, taken on the day of the yellow fever booster vaccination. These receptors all come from a young man who received the YFV17D yellow fever vaccine. CDR3s include the opening cysteine and the closing phenylalanine or tryptophan.

len: 12; v_gene: TRBV18; CDR3aa: CASSRGESWQFF
len: 14; v_gene: TRBV4-2; CDR3aa: CASSQGADNSPLHF
len: 15; v_gene: TRBV29-1; CDR3aa: CSVGVAGDHTGELFF
len: 12; v_gene: TRBV12-5; CDR3aa: CASGLVPREAFF
len: 14; v_gene: TRBV9; CDR3aa: CASSPLHGQETQYF
len: 13; v_gene: TRBV5-1; CDR3aa: CASSLGQRQPQHF
len: 16; v_gene: TRBV7-8; CDR3aa: CASSLIIRQTKETQYF
len: 14; v_gene: TRBV5-1; CDR3aa: CASSLATLTGELFF
len: 15; v_gene: TRBV7-2; CDR3aa: CASSLGFGSGNTIYF
len: 16; v_gene: TRBV20-1; CDR3aa: CSARATTGWHTGELFF
len: 12; v_gene: TRBV29-1; CDR3aa: CSVLKGLGGYTF
len: 14; v_gene: TRBV20-1; CDR3aa: CSARAGQRNTEAFF
len: 14; v_gene: TRBV12-3/TRBV12-4; CDR3aa: CASSRRGQGDEQFF
len: 13; v_gene: TRBV20-1; CDR3aa: CSASGPSSYEQYF
len: 13; v_gene: TRBV7-2; CDR3aa: CASSLENAYEQYF
len: 15; v_gene: TRBV27; CDR3aa: CASSSRQGLISPQHF
len: 16; v_gene: TRBV12-3/TRBV12-4; CDR3aa: CASSPRGGARVETQYF
len: 15; v_gene: TRBV19; CDR3aa: CASSTRTGNSYEQYF
len: 15; v_gene: TRBV5-6; CDR3aa: CASRPGTGSTDTQYF
len: 14; v_gene: TRBV5-6; CDR3aa: CASSLFAQGEKLFF
len: 16; v_gene: TRBV6-5; CDR3aa: CASRTLTGTGNTEAFF
len: 15; v_gene: TRBV28; CDR3aa: CASSSAGKANTEAFF
len: 13; v_gene: TRBV30; CDR3aa: CAWTRSSGNTIYF
len: 17; v_gene: TRBV20-1; CDR3aa: CSASRGRASGTYNEQFF
len: 15; v_gene: TRBV20-1; CDR3aa: CSADTPVDSRETQYF
len: 14; v_gene: TRBV5-1; CDR3aa: CASSLRAGSYEEYF
len: 16; v_gene: TRBV5-1; CDR3aa: CASSPGQGAKIGELFF
len: 15; v_gene: TRBV4-3; CDR3aa: CASSRTVANTGELFF